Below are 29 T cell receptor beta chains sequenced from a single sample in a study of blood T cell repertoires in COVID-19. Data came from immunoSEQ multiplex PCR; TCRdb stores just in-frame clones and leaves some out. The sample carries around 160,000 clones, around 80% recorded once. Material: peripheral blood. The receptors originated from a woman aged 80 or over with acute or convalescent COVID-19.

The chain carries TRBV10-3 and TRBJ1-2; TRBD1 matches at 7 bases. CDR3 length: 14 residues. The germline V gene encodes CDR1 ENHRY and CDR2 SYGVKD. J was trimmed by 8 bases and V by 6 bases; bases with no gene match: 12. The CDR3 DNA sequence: TGTGCCATCAGGCCCGAGGGGGCAACTCGGGGCTACACCTTC. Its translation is CAIRPEGATRGYTF.

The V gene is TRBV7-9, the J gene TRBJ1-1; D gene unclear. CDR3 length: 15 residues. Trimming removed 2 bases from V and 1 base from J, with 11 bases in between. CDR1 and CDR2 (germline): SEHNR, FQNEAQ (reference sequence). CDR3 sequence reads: CASSLNAGRNTEAFF. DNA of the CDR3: TGTGCCAGCAGCTTAAATGCAGGCCGGAACACTGAAGCTTTCTTT. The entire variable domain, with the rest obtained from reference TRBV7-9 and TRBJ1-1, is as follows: DTGVSQNPRHKITKRGQNVTFRCDPISEHNRLYWYRQTLGQGPEFLTYFQNEAQLEKSRLLSDRFSAERPKGSFSTLEIQRTEQGDSAMYLCASSLNAGRNTEAFFGQGTRLTVV.

In DNA form, the CDR3 reads TGTGCCAGCAGTCGGACAGGGAGTTATGAAAAACTGTTTTTT. It specifies CASSRTGSYEKLFF. The chain joins TRBV7-2 to TRBJ1-4, with 8 bases identical to TRBD1. This CDR3 spans 14 amino acids. With V trimmed by 6 bases and J by 6 bases, 6 bases remained unmatched. Germline V lookup: CDR1 SGHTA, CDR2 FQGNSA.

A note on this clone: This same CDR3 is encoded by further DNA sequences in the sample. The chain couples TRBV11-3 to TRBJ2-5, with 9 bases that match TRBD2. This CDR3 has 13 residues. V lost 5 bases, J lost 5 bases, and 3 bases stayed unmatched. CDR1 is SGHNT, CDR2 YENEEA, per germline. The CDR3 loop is CASSPGLAETQYF. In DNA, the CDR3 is TGTGCCAGCAGCCCAGGACTAGCGGAGACCCAGTACTTC.

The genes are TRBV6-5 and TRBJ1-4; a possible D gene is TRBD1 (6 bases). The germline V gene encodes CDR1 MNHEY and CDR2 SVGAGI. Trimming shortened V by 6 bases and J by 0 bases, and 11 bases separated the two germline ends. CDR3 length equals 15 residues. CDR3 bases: TGTGCCAGCAGCATTAGACAGGCAACTAATGAAAAACTGTTTTTT. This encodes CASSIRQATNEKLFF.

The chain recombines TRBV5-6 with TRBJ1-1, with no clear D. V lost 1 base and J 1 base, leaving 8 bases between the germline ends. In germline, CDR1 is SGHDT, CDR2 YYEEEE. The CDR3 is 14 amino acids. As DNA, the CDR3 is TGTGCCAGCAGCTTGCGACTGACGAACACTGAAGCTTTCTTT. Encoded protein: CASSLRLTNTEAFF.

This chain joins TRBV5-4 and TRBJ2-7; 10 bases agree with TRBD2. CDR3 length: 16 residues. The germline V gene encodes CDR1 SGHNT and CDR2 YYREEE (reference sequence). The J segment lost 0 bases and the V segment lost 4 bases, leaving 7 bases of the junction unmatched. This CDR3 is CASSPERGGSSYEQYF. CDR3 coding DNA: TGTGCCAGCAGCCCGGAGCGGGGGGGGAGCTCCTACGAGCAGTACTTC.

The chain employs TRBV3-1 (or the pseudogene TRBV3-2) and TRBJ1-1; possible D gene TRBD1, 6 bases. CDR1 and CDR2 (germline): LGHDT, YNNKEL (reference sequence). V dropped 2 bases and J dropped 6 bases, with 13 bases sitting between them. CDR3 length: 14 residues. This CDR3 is CASSQPPHRAEAFF. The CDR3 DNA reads TGTGCCAGCAGCCAACCTCCCCACAGGGCTGAAGCTTTCTTT.

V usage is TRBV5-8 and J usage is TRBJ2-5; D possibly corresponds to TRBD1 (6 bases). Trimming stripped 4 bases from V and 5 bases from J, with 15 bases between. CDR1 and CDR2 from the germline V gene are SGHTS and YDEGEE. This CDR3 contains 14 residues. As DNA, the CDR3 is TGTGCCAGCAGCCACAGGGCTGGCCAGGAGACCCAGTACTTC. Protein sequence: CASSHRAGQETQYF.

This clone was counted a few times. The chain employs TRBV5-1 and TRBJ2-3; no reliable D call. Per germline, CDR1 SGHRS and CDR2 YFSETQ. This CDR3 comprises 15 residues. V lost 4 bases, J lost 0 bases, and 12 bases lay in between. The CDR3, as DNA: TGCGCCAGCAGCCTGGGCGGATTTAGCACAGATACGCAGTATTTT. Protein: CASSLGGFSTDTQYF.

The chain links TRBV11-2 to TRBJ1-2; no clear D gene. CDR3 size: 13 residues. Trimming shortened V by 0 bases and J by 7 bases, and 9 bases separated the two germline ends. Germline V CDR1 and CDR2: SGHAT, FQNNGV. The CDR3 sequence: CASSLDGRLGYTF. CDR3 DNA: TGTGCCAGCAGCTTAGATGGCAGGCTTGGCTACACCTTC.

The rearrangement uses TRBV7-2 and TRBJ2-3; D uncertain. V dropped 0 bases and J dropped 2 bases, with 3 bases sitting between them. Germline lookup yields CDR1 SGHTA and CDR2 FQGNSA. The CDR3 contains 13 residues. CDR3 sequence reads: CASSLAYTDTQYF. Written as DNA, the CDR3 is TGTGCCAGCAGCTTAGCCTACACAGATACGCAGTATTTT.

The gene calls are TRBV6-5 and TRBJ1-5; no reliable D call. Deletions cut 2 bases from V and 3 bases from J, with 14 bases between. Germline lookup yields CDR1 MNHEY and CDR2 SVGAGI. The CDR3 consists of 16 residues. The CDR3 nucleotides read TGTGCCAGCAGTTACAAGGCCAGCGGGATCAATCAGCCCCAGCATTTT. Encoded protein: CASSYKASGINQPQHF.

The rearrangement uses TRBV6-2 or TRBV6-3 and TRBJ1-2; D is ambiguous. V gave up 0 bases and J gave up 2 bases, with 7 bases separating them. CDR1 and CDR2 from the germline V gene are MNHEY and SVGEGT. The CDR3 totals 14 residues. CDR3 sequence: CASSYSTTNYGYTF. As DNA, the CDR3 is TGTGCCAGCAGTTACTCGACAACAAACTATGGCTACACCTTC.

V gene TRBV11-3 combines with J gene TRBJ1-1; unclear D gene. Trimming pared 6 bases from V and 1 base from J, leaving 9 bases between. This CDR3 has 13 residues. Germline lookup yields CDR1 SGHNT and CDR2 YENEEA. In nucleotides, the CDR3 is TGTGCCAGCAGACAATCATGGAACACTGAAGCTTTCTTT. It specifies CASRQSWNTEAFF. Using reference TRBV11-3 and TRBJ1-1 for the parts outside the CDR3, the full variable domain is EAGVVQSPRYKIIEKKQPVAFWCNPISGHNTLYWYLQNLGQGPELLIRYENEEAVDDSQLPKDRFSAERLKGVDSTLKIQPAELGDSAVYLCASRQSWNTEAFFGQGTRLTVV.

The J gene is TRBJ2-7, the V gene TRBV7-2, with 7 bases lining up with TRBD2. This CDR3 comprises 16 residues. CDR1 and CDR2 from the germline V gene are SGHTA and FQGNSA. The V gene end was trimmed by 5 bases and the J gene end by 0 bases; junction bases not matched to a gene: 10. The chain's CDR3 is CASSQTPLAASYEQYF. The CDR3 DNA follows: TGTGCCAGCAGCCAAACCCCCCTAGCGGCCTCCTACGAGCAGTACTTC.

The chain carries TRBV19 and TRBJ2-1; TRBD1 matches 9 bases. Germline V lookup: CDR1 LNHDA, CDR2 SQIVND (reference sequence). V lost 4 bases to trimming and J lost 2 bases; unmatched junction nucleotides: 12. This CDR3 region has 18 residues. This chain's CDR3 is CASSNRDRAQSTYNEQFF. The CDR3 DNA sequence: TGTGCCAGTAGTAACCGGGACAGGGCCCAATCGACCTACAATGAGCAGTTCTTC.

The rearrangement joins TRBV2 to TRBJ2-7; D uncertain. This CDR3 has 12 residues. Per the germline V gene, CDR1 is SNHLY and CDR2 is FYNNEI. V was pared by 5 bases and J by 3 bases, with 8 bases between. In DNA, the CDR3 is TGTGCCAGCAGTTACAGTGGCTACGAGCAGTACTTC. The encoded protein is CASSYSGYEQYF.

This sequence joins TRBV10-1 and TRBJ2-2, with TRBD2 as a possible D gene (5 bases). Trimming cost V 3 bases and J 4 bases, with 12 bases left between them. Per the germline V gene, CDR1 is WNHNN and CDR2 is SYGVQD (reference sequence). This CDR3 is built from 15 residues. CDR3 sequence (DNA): TGCGCCAGCAGTGAAGGAGGAATAGGCACCGGGGAGCTGTTTTTT. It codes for CASSEGGIGTGELFF.

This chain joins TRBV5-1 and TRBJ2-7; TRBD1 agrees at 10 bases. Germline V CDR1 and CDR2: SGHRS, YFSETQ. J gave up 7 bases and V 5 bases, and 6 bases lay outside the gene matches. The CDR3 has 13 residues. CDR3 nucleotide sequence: TGCGCCAGCAGGGAGACAGGGGGCATTGAGCAGTACTTC. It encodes CASRETGGIEQYF.

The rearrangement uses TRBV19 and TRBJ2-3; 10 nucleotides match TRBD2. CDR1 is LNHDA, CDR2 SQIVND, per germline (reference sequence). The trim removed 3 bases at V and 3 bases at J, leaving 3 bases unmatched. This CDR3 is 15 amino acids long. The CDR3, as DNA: TGTGCCAGTAGTATCCTAGCGGGAGTGACAGATACGCAGTATTTT. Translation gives CASSILAGVTDTQYF.

The CDR3 DNA is TGTGCCAGTGTGTGGAGCGGGTTCTCCTACGAGCAGTACTTC. Its translation: CASVWSGFSYEQYF. This chain joins TRBV6-5 and TRBJ2-7; D may be TRBD2 (6 bases). In germline, CDR1 is MNHEY, CDR2 SVGAGI. The CDR3 covers 14 residues. V gave up 9 bases and J gave up 0 bases, with 15 bases separating them.

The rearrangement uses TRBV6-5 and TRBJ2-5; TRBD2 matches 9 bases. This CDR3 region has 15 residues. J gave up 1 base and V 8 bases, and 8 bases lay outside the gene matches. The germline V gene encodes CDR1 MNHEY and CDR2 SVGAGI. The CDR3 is CASWGGGASQETQYF. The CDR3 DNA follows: TGTGCCAGCTGGGGCGGGGGGGCCTCCCAAGAGACCCAGTACTTC.

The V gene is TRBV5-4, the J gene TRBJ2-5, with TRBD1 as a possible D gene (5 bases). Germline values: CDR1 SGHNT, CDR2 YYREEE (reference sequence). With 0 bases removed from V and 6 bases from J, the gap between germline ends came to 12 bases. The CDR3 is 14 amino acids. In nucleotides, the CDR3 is TGTGCCAGCAGCTTGGCGGCAGGGTCAAAGACCCAGTACTTC. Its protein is CASSLAAGSKTQYF.

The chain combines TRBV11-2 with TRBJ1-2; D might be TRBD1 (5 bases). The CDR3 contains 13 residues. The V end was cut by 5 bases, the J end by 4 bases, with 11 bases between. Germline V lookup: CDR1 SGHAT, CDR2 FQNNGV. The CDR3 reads CASSPQGGYGYTF. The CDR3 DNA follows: TGTGCCAGCAGCCCGCAGGGAGGCTATGGCTACACCTTC.

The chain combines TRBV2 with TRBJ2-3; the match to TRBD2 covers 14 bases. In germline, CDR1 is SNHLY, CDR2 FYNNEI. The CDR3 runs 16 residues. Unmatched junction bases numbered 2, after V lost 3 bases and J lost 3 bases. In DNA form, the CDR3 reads TGTGCCAGCAGTGAGGGACTAGCGGGAGCAACAGATACGCAGTATTTT. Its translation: CASSEGLAGATDTQYF.

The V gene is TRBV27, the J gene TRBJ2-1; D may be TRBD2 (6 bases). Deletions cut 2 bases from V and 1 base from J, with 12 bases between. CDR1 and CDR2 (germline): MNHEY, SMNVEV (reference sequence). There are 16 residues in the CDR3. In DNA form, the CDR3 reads TGTGCCAGCAGTTTAGCGGCGGGGCCATCCTACAATGAGCAGTTCTTC. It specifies CASSLAAGPSYNEQFF.

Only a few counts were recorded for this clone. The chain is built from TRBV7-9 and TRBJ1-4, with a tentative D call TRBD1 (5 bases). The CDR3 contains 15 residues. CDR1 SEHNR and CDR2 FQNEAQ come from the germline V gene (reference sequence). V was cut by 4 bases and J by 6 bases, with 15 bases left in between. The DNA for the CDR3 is TGTGCCAGCAGCTCGTTTCAGGGTAGTGATGAAAAACTGTTTTTT. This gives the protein CASSSFQGSDEKLFF.

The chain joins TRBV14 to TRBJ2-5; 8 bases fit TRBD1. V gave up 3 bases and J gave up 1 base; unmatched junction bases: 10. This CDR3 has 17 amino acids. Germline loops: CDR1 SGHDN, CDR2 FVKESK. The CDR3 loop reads CASSHTDAGQAQETQYF. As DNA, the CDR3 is TGTGCCAGCAGCCACACCGACGCGGGACAGGCCCAAGAGACCCAGTACTTC.